This TCR beta chain is from a study of blood T cell repertoires in COVID-19. Germline CDR1 SGHRS, CDR2 YFSETQ. The V and J ends lost 4 bases and 8 bases, in that order; junction bases with no gene match: 10. This CDR3 has 14 residues. Assay used: immunoSEQ multiplex PCR; TCRdb lists only in-frame clones, some missing. Of 45,000 to 70,000 clones listed, approximately 78% are singletons. The rearrangement links TRBV5-1 to TRBJ1-2, with 8 bases that match TRBD1. Sequencing used peripheral blood. This TCR was sampled from a woman of 80 years or more with acute or convalescent COVID-19. The CDR3 is CASSRSDREEGYTF. The DNA of the CDR3 is TGCGCCAGCAGCCGCTCGGACAGGGAAGAGGGCTACACCTTC.